The subject of this entry is one T cell receptor (beta chain). This may be a read error: a much more frequent sequence differs by one nucleotide. The sample originates from a study of regulatory T cells in long-lasting Graves disease. For TCR beta, libraries came from iRepertoire HTBI primers and Arm-PCR of CDR3 regions. Authors' data handling: Across samples, 60 to 75 TRBV and 13 to 15 TRBJ segments were found. Via MiXCR, TCRdb re-called the multiplex PCR reads, giving one row per CDR3 protein. The V and J calls come from TCRdb's annotation, not from the publication. The sample has 530,000 or so distinct CDR3 sequences, around 16% seen once. Documented time point: newly diagnosed GD, antithyroid drugs for less than 3 months. Following extraction of RNA from PBMCs, that RNA was used to make the TCR library. Trimming pared 3 bases from V and 8 bases from J, leaving 14 bases between. Germline V CDR1 and CDR2: MDHEN, SYDVKM. The CDR3 loop spans 14 amino acids.

These sequences were also reported in another study, on T cells in Graves' hyperthyroidism and ophthalmopathy.

The sequence derives from a man aged 18 to 30 with Graves disease. The chain recombines TRBV28 with TRBJ2-1; tentative D call: TRBD1 (7 bases). The material sequenced was peripheral blood mononuclear cells (PBMCs), taken at new diagnosis, from a patient treated with antithyroid drugs. The CDR3 DNA reads TGTGCCAGCAGTTTTTACAGGGGCGGGGATGAGCAGTTCTTC. Translating it yields CASSFYRGGDEQFF.